These 24 T cell receptor beta chains came from one sample sequenced in a study of blood T cell repertoires in COVID-19. Clones were sequenced by immunoSEQ multiplex PCR, and TCRdb holds only the in-frame ones, with some missing. The sample records fewer than 450,000 clones, 80% to 95% being singletons. Material: PBMCs or T cells enriched from blood (not recorded which). Receptor source: a man younger than 35 who had recovered from COVID-19.

The rearrangement uses TRBV6-5 and TRBJ2-7, with D possibly TRBD1 on 6 matching bases. From germline, CDR1 is MNHEY and CDR2 SVGAGI. The CDR3 spans 15 residues. Between the trimmed V and J ends, which lost 8 bases and 3 bases, there was a span of 20 bases. In nucleotides, the CDR3 is TGTGCCAGCCTTACATTAGGGGGAAGAGGCTACGAGCAGTACTTC. It translates to CASLTLGGRGYEQYF.

The chain has TRBV2 and TRBJ2-5, with D hard to call. The CDR3 runs 10 residues. Trimming shortened V by 6 bases and J by 5 bases, and 4 bases separated the two germline ends. Germline CDR1 reads SNHLY; CDR2 reads FYNNEI. This CDR3 is CASRGETQYF. In DNA, the CDR3 is TGTGCCAGCAGGGGCGAGACCCAGTACTTC.

The CDR3 DNA sequence: TGTGCCAGCGGCGGTATAGACGTTAATGAAAAACTGTTTTTT. Protein: CASGGIDVNEKLFF. V is TRBV28 and J is TRBJ1-4; D is uncertain. Germline lookup yields CDR1 MDHEN and CDR2 SYDVKM. The CDR3 has 14 amino acids. The V end was cut by 8 bases, the J end by 4 bases, with 14 bases between.

The rearrangement joins TRBV7-9 to TRBJ1-5; possible D gene TRBD1, 5 bases. Germline V gene data show CDR1 as SEHNR and CDR2 as FQNEAQ (reference sequence). V was cut by 5 bases and J by 9 bases, with 17 bases left in between. The CDR3 totals 14 residues. The CDR3: CASSQSGGRGPQHF. The CDR3 nucleotides are TGTGCCAGCAGCCAGAGTGGAGGGAGGGGGCCCCAGCATTTT.

In its sample, this clone was seen a few times. The chain has TRBV25-1 and TRBJ1-3; D remains unclear. V lost 3 bases and J 5 bases, leaving 17 bases between the germline ends. This CDR3 is built from 16 residues. CDR1 MGHDK and CDR2 SYGVNS come from the germline V gene. CDR3: CASSDSVPSFRNTIYF. CDR3 DNA sequence: TGTGCCAGCAGTGATTCGGTCCCAAGTTTTCGAAACACCATATATTTT.

This chain uses TRBV10-3 with TRBJ2-2, with D possibly TRBD2 on 6 matching bases. V was trimmed by 7 bases and J by 5 bases, leaving 14 bases between them. Germline V gene data show CDR1 as ENHRY and CDR2 as SYGVKD. This CDR3 spans 14 amino acids. The CDR3 spells CAITGAEGTGELFF. Here the CDR3 DNA reads TGTGCCATCACTGGGGCGGAGGGGACCGGGGAGCTGTTTTTT.

This clone has a single count. The rearrangement links TRBV27 to TRBJ1-1; 7 nucleotides align to TRBD1. The ends lost 1 base at V and 2 bases at J; junction bases unmatched: 13. The CDR3 has 18 residues. Germline V lookup: CDR1 MNHEY, CDR2 SMNVEV (reference sequence). CDR3 nucleotides: TGTGCCAGCAGTTTATTTTCCCTGGGACAGAGGGGTAACACTGAAGCTTTCTTT. Its translation: CASSLFSLGQRGNTEAFF.

This chain joins TRBV7-9 and TRBJ2-1; the match to TRBD2 covers 10 bases. The CDR3 runs to 17 residues. CDR1 is SEHNR and CDR2 is FQNEAQ in the germline V gene (reference sequence). Trimming took 1 base from V and 8 from J; bases not matched to a gene: 11. The CDR3 is CASSLVGLAGVGDEQFF. In DNA form, the CDR3 reads TGTGCCAGCAGCTTAGTGGGGCTAGCGGGGGTTGGGGATGAGCAGTTCTTC.

This chain joins TRBV9 and TRBJ1-5, with no clear D. The CDR3 covers 13 residues. Germline CDR1 reads SGDLS; CDR2 reads YYNGEE. The V end lost 0 bases, the J end lost 5 bases, and 6 bases lay between the germline ends. The CDR3 coding sequence is TGTGCCAGCAGCGTAGACGGGGATCAGCCCCAGCATTTT. Protein: CASSVDGDQPQHF.

The CDR3 loop reads CASSHQKTDNSPLHF. In DNA, the CDR3 is TGTGCCAGCAGCCACCAAAAGACAGATAATTCACCCCTCCACTTT. This chain uses TRBV4-2 with TRBJ1-6; a weak D match, TRBD1 (5 bases). This CDR3 spans 15 amino acids. CDR1 and CDR2 from the germline V gene are LGHNA and YNFKEQ. Trimming left V 3 bases short and J 5 bases short, with 11 bases between.

The V and J genes are TRBV7-9 and TRBJ1-6; TRBD1 matches at 11 bases. The V and J ends lost 6 bases and 8 bases, in that order; junction bases with no gene match: 6. This CDR3 is 15 amino acids long. CDR1 and CDR2 from the germline V gene are SEHNR and FQNEAQ (reference sequence). The CDR3 DNA follows: TGTGCCAGCAGACACGGGGACAGGGGGTATTCACCCCTCCACTTT. Translating it yields CASRHGDRGYSPLHF.

The V and J genes are TRBV28 and TRBJ2-3; D is possibly TRBD2 (6 bases). The germline CDR1 and CDR2 sequences are MDHEN and SYDVKM. V was cut by 7 bases and J by 4 bases, with 15 bases left in between. There are 14 residues in the CDR3. CDR3 in amino acids: CASNIRGSSDTQYF. The CDR3 DNA follows: TGTGCCAGCAATATACGGGGGAGTTCAGATACGCAGTATTTT.

V gene TRBV19 combines with J gene TRBJ1-3; no definite D call. This CDR3 has 14 residues. Germline CDR1 reads LNHDA; CDR2 reads SQIVND (reference sequence). V was shortened by 5 bases and J by 3 bases, with 11 bases between the two germline ends. The CDR3 region is CASSLRPIGNTIYF. The CDR3 DNA reads TGTGCCAGTAGTCTCAGGCCGATTGGAAACACCATATATTTT.

V is TRBV7-2 and J is TRBJ2-1; a weak D match, TRBD2 (6 bases). Trimming stripped 3 bases from V and 10 bases from J, with 16 bases between. Germline V lookup: CDR1 SGHTA, CDR2 FQGNSA. The CDR3 is made up of 14 amino acids. CDR3 amino acids: CASSFLGTAGEQFF. The CDR3 DNA reads TGTGCCAGCAGCTTTTTAGGGACTGCCGGGGAGCAGTTCTTC. The full variable domain, in which reference TRBV7-2 and TRBJ2-1 provide the parts outside the CDR3, is GAGVSQSPSNKVTEKGKDVELRCDPISGHTALYWYRQSLGQGLEFLIYFQGNSAPDKSGLPSDRFSAERTGGSVSTLTIQRTQQEDSAVYLCASSFLGTAGEQFFGPGTRLTVL.

The chain uses TRBV24-1 and TRBJ2-7; perhaps TRBD2 as D (6 bases). Germline assignment: CDR1 KGHDR and CDR2 SFDVKD. This CDR3 is built from 17 residues. Trimming stripped 5 bases from V and 0 bases from J, with 19 bases between. CDR3 sequence: CATSASPPGGSSYEQYF. CDR3 bases: TGTGCCACCAGTGCCTCGCCCCCTGGGGGGAGCTCCTACGAGCAGTACTTC.

This clone was counted only a few times. The chain links TRBV6-5 to TRBJ1-1; TRBD1 matches at 7 bases. V gave up 5 bases and J gave up 6 bases; unmatched junction bases: 3. This CDR3 contains 12 residues. Germline CDR1 is MNHEY and CDR2 is SVGAGI. The CDR3 DNA follows: TGTGCCAGCAGTCGGACAGGAGCTGAAGCTTTCTTT. Residues: CASSRTGAEAFF.

There are a few counts of this clone. This chain joins TRBV19 and TRBJ1-4, with D possibly being TRBD1 (6 bases). The CDR3 covers 16 residues. The V end lost 5 bases, the J end lost 0 bases, and 13 bases lay between the germline ends. CDR1 is LNHDA, CDR2 SQIVND, per germline (reference sequence). In DNA form, the CDR3 reads TGTGCCAGTAGTCTGGGACAAACCGCAACTAATGAAAAACTGTTTTTT. This codes for CASSLGQTATNEKLFF. The variable domain in full, completed from reference TRBV19 and TRBJ1-4, reads DGGITQSPKYLFRKEGQNVTLSCEQNLNHDAMYWYRQDPGQGLRLIYYSQIVNDFQKGDIAEGYSVSREKKESFPLTVTSAQKNPTAFYLCASSLGQTATNEKLFFGSGTQLSVL.

The V gene is TRBV18, the J gene TRBJ1-3; 10 nucleotides line up with TRBD1. This CDR3 region has 14 residues. Trimming cost V 10 bases and J 2 bases; bases outside gene matches: 5. Germline CDR1 and CDR2: KGHSH and LQKENI. The CDR3 DNA sequence: TGTGCCACGCCGGGACAGGGGACTGGAAACACCATATATTTT. Protein sequence: CATPGQGTGNTIYF.

For this clone: Other DNA sequences within the sample encode an identical CDR3. V is TRBV28 and J is TRBJ2-6; D remains ambiguous. The CDR3 is made up of 14 amino acids. Trimming shortened V by 5 bases and J by 2 bases, and 7 bases separated the two germline ends. Germline-derived CDR1 and CDR2 are MDHEN and SYDVKM. CDR3 bases: TGTGCCAGCAGTCCTCCCGCTGGGGCCAACGTCCTGACTTTC. It encodes CASSPPAGANVLTF.

V and J are TRBV5-1 and TRBJ2-5; D is perhaps TRBD2 (7 bases). The V gene's germline CDR1 is SGHRS and CDR2 YFSETQ. The CDR3 loop spans 15 amino acids. V lost 4 bases to trimming and J lost 1 base, with 14 bases between them. CDR3 DNA sequence: TGCGCCAGCAGCGGACTAGGACAGAGCCAAGAGACCCAGTACTTC. Translated, it gives CASSGLGQSQETQYF.

The chain joins TRBV7-9 to TRBJ2-2; a weak D match, TRBD1 (6 bases). V was clipped by 5 bases and J by 2 bases, with 15 bases between them. The CDR3 has 16 residues. Germline CDR1 and CDR2: SEHNR and FQNEAQ (reference sequence). The CDR3 nucleotides are TGTGCCAGCAGCATGCGGACAGTGCCTAACACCGGGGAGCTGTTTTTT. Translation gives CASSMRTVPNTGELFF. Based on the CDR3 plus reference TRBV7-9 and TRBJ2-2, the full variable domain is DTGVSQNPRHKITKRGQNVTFRCDPISEHNRLYWYRQTLGQGPEFLTYFQNEAQLEKSRLLSDRFSAERPKGSFSTLEIQRTEQGDSAMYLCASSMRTVPNTGELFFGEGSRLTVL.

The chain links TRBV28 to TRBJ2-7; D is unresolved. Germline V CDR1 and CDR2: MDHEN, SYDVKM. V lost 5 bases and J 2 bases, leaving 13 bases between the germline ends. This CDR3 is 14 amino acids long. The CDR3 bases are TGTGCCAGCAGTAGACTCGGGTCCACCTACGAGCAGTACTTC. Translation gives CASSRLGSTYEQYF.

This rearrangement joins TRBV24-1 to TRBJ2-7; TRBD2 aligns across 9 bases. The CDR3 is 18 amino acids. The J segment lost 4 bases and the V segment lost 4 bases, leaving 16 bases of the junction unmatched. The germline gives CDR1 KGHDR, CDR2 SFDVKD. This chain's CDR3 is CATSEIIQVAGVDYEQYF. CDR3 nucleotides: TGTGCCACCAGTGAAATTATACAGGTAGCGGGAGTAGATTACGAGCAGTACTTC.

Of note for this clone: The same CDR3 is also encoded by other DNA sequences in this sample. The chain links TRBV11-2 to TRBJ2-7; D may be TRBD2 (6 bases). Germline lookup yields CDR1 SGHAT and CDR2 FQNNGV. The CDR3 length is 12 residues. The V end was cut by 6 bases, the J end by 3 bases, with 9 bases between. CDR3: CASRGAGYEQYF. CDR3 in DNA: TGTGCCAGCAGGGGAGCGGGCTACGAGCAGTACTTC.